Listed below are T cell receptor beta chains from one sample, sequenced in a study of cytomegalovirus exposure and HLA in healthy donors. Here immunoSEQ multiplex PCR was the method, and the copy in TCRdb shows in-frame clones only, minus some. The table lists more than 110,000 clones, just under 80% of them singletons. Sequencing used PBMCs. These receptor sequences come from a man aged 25-45 years in good health and CMV-seronegative. Each CDR3 is given with its conserved first and last residue. D genes are given only for firm matches.

>TRBD2|TRBV28|TRBJ2-7
CASSLSLISGSSYEQYF
>TRBD1|TRBV18|TRBJ2-2
CASSPPSGGRTGELFF
>-|TRBV10-2|TRBJ2-2
CASSGTGTQITGELFF
>-|TRBV6-4|TRBJ2-1
CASSDGRGFYNEQFF
>-|TRBV4-1|TRBJ2-3
CASSQDNPSPGTDTQYF
>-|TRBV28|TRBJ1-2
CASSPGTPYGYTF
>TRBD2|TRBV27|TRBJ2-3
CASSSRISGGRWNTQYF
>TRBD1|TRBV6-4|TRBJ1-5
CASSEGRGQNQPQHF
>TRBD1|TRBV5-1|TRBJ1-1
CASSQTGQELNTEAFF
>TRBD1|TRBV10-3|TRBJ2-7
CAISDPGTGDNEQYF
>-|TRBV4-1|TRBJ1-1
CASSQAPGLMNTEAFF
>TRBD1|TRBV2|TRBJ1-2
CASGGQTNYGYTF
>TRBD2|TRBV25-1|TRBJ2-4
CASSELLAGGLYF
>TRBD1|TRBV2|TRBJ1-2
CASSEELGQGNYGYTF
>TRBD1|TRBV6-1|TRBJ2-7
CASRAGTGAYEQYF
>-|TRBV20-1|TRBJ1-2
CSGAGNGYTF
>TRBD1|TRBV6-5|TRBJ1-5
CASSNGQGAQPQHF
>-|TRBV18|TRBJ1-1
CASSPRSLRGTEAFF
>-|TRBV19|TRBJ1-1
CASSIRGFSEAFF
>TRBD1|TRBV4-1|TRBJ1-2
CASSQVDRGNYGYTF
>TRBD2|TRBV7-3|TRBJ2-3
CASSLAPTSGGPTDTQYF
>-|TRBV7-8|TRBJ1-5
CASSLDNNQPQHF
>-|TRBV5-4|TRBJ1-1
CASSQNTEAFF
>TRBD1|TRBV28|TRBJ1-1
CASSSGLGQTNTEAFF
>TRBD2|TRBV4-1|TRBJ2-1
CASSPTSGRCEQFF
>-|TRBV2|TRBJ2-1
CASTRDSAPRVEQFF
>-|TRBV28|TRBJ1-1
CASSPAGGRITEAFF
>TRBD1|TRBV6-1|TRBJ1-2
CASRYRGADYGYTF
>TRBD2|TRBV5-4|TRBJ2-7
CASSLASGSTYEQYF
>-|TRBV14|TRBJ2-2
CASSQVYNTGELFF
>-|TRBV9|TRBJ1-2
CASSVGGSNYGYTF
>TRBD1|TRBV12-5|TRBJ1-2
CASSGAGTVTTAIYGYTF
>-|TRBV5-1|TRBJ2-5
CASSLVFGEETQYF
>-|TRBV5-6|TRBJ1-6
CASSKSGETPPPGVSPLHF
>-|TRBV29-1|TRBJ2-7
CSVDPGTYEQYF
>-|TRBV7-9|TRBJ2-2
CASSFGYSETTSNTGELFF
>-|TRBV5-6|TRBJ1-1
CASSYAQEAFF
>-|TRBV9|TRBJ2-7
CASSPQGSLYEQYF
>-|TRBV6-5|TRBJ1-1
CASNFQGNTEAFF
>-|TRBV9|TRBJ1-2
CASSTAGYGYTF
>TRBD1|TRBV6-6|TRBJ1-5
CASSWYTGEQPQHF
>TRBD1|TRBV5-1|TRBJ2-3
CASSLGDREYSTDTQYF
>TRBD2|TRBV25-1|TRBJ2-7
CASSESTEREPYEQYF